A single sample is the source of the 29 T cell receptor beta chains below, sequenced in a study of Ad26.COV2.S vaccination and SARS-CoV-2 variants. The repertoire was sequenced with immunoSEQ multiplex PCR; TCRdb's copy has only in-frame clones and lacks some. The table lists around 380,000 clones, 88% of them singletons. Treatment in this sample: 15 to 20 received Ad26.COV2.S at low or high dose, single or two shots; several received placebo; per-sample allocation not given. Specimens were obtained on day 63 following the first vaccine or placebo injection. Material: peripheral blood, obtained in a trial of Ad26.COV2.S vaccine versus placebo. The source is a person aged 18 to 65 who received the Ad26.COV2.S COVID-19 vaccine or a placebo.

The rearrangement joins TRBV5-1 to TRBJ1-5; D is undetermined. This CDR3 contains 15 residues. V was trimmed by 0 bases and J by 0 bases, leaving 7 bases between them. Germline loops: CDR1 SGHRS, CDR2 YFSETQ. In DNA form, the CDR3 reads TGCGCCAGCAGCTTGGAGGGCCTTAGCAATCAGCCCCAGCATTTT. Translating it yields CASSLEGLSNQPQHF.

The rearrangement joins TRBV30 to TRBJ2-5, with a weak D call TRBD1 (5 bases). Trimming cost V 4 bases and J 2 bases, with 11 bases left between them. CDR1 is GTSNPN, CDR2 SVGIG, per germline (reference sequence). This CDR3 comprises 13 residues. The CDR3 coding sequence is TGTGCCTGGAACCCAACAGGTCAAGAGACCCAGTACTTC. Protein sequence: CAWNPTGQETQYF.

The chain combines TRBV5-1 with TRBJ2-1, with TRBD2 identical over 12 bases. This CDR3 has 13 residues. CDR1 and CDR2 from the germline V gene are SGHRS and YFSETQ. V lost 8 bases and J lost 15; bases outside the gene matches: 12. The CDR3 region has the DNA TGCGCCAGTTGGACTAGCGGGATGATGAGTTTGTTCTTC. This sequence encodes CASWTSGMMSLFF.

The rearrangement joins TRBV18 to TRBJ2-1; TRBD2 matches at 7 bases. This CDR3 region has 18 residues. V dropped 0 bases and J dropped 0; count of bases not matched to a gene: 8. CDR1 is KGHSH, CDR2 LQKENI, per germline. The CDR3 spells CASSPPGGGLSSYNEQFF. CDR3 bases: TGTGCCAGCTCACCACCGGGGGGGGGTCTGAGCTCCTACAATGAGCAGTTCTTC.

The rearrangement links TRBV5-4 to TRBJ2-7, with a tentative D call TRBD2 (6 bases). The CDR3 is 14 amino acids. CDR1 and CDR2 from the germline V gene are SGHNT and YYREEE (reference sequence). V lost 4 bases to trimming and J lost 0 bases, with 11 bases between them. The CDR3 DNA reads as TGTGCCAGCAGCCGGGACGGGAGCTCCTACGAGCAGTACTTC. Translating it yields CASSRDGSSYEQYF.

This clone was seen more than once but under ten times. The chain is built from TRBV5-6 and TRBJ1-1; D is uncertain. Germline loops: CDR1 SGHDT, CDR2 YYEEEE. CDR3 length equals 15 residues. V lost 1 base and J 5 bases, leaving 15 bases between the germline ends. CDR3 sequence (DNA): TGTGCCAGCAGCTTGCTGACCAGAGGGAAGACTGAAGCTTTCTTT. Translating gives CASSLLTRGKTEAFF. The full variable domain, its missing parts supplied by reference TRBV5-6 and TRBJ1-1, is DAGVTQSPTHLIKTRGQQVTLRCSPKSGHDTVSWYQQALGQGPQFIFQYYEEEERQRGNFPDRFSGHQFPNYSSELNVNALLLGDSALYLCASSLLTRGKTEAFFGQGTRLTVV.

The chain employs TRBV3-1 (or the pseudogene TRBV3-2) and TRBJ2-3; D possibly corresponds to TRBD2 (5 bases). The CDR3 runs to 15 residues. Trimming took 0 bases from V and 2 from J, leaving 9 bases between them. Germline CDR1 is LGHDT and CDR2 is YNNKEL (reference sequence). CDR3 sequence: CASSQDARATDTQYF. DNA of the CDR3: TGTGCCAGCAGCCAAGATGCGAGGGCCACAGATACGCAGTATTTT.

The rearrangement joins TRBV19 to TRBJ2-7; 7 bases line up with TRBD1. From germline, CDR1 is LNHDA and CDR2 SQIVND (reference sequence). Trimming at V came to 4 bases and at J to 5 bases, leaving 8 bases not matched to a gene. This CDR3 has 14 residues. In DNA, the CDR3 is TGTGCCAGTAGTACCAAGACAGGGCCCCACGAGCAGTACTTC. Its translation: CASSTKTGPHEQYF.

The DNA of the CDR3 is TGTGCCTCGACCCCCGAGCCGTTCGCGAACACCGGGGAGCTGTTTTTT. Its protein product is CASTPEPFANTGELFF. This chain joins TRBV11-2 and TRBJ2-2, with D unclear. Germline CDR1 reads SGHAT; CDR2 reads FQNNGV. The ends were cut back, 11 bases at V and 0 bases at J, with 19 bases in the middle. This CDR3 has 16 residues.

The chain couples TRBV10-3 to TRBJ1-2, with 7 bases aligning to TRBD1. CDR1 is ENHRY and CDR2 is SYGVKD in the germline V gene. The J segment lost 3 bases and the V segment lost 8 bases, leaving 6 bases of the junction unmatched. CDR3 length: 13 residues. CDR3 in amino acids: CAIGMTGHYGYTF. In nucleotides, the CDR3 is TGTGCCATCGGGATGACAGGGCACTATGGCTACACCTTC.

This CDR3 is CASSPGTGGQETQYF. The CDR3 DNA reads as TGCGCCAGCAGCCCCGGGACAGGGGGTCAAGAGACCCAGTACTTC. This chain joins TRBV5-1 and TRBJ2-5; 11 bases are shared with TRBD1. The CDR3 spans 15 residues. Per the germline V gene, CDR1 is SGHRS and CDR2 is YFSETQ. The trim removed 4 bases at V and 2 bases at J, leaving 4 bases unmatched.

The chain links TRBV5-1 to TRBJ1-2, with D hard to call. Per germline, CDR1 SGHRS and CDR2 YFSETQ. Trimming removed 0 bases at V and 2 bases at J, with 8 bases between. The CDR3 runs 14 residues. CDR3: CASSLVGRNYGYTF. CDR3 DNA: TGCGCCAGCAGCTTGGTTGGCAGAAACTATGGCTACACCTTC.

As to this clone: This CDR3 is also generated by other DNA sequences in the sample. The chain is built from TRBV4-1 and TRBJ1-5, with 12 bases aligning to TRBD1. V shed 0 bases, J shed 1 base, and the junction held 4 bases outside the gene matches. Germline CDR1 reads MGHRA; CDR2 reads YSYEKL. The CDR3 spans 18 residues. The CDR3 region is CASSQEPGQGASNQPQHF. DNA for the CDR3: TGCGCCAGCAGCCAAGAACCGGGACAGGGGGCCAGCAATCAGCCCCAGCATTTT.

The rearrangement joins TRBV2 to TRBJ2-5; D is possibly TRBD1 (6 bases). Germline CDR1 reads SNHLY; CDR2 reads FYNNEI. This CDR3 is 14 amino acids long. V dropped 7 bases and J dropped 4 bases, with 16 bases sitting between them. CDR3 sequence: CASIPLGAAETQYF. CDR3 coding DNA: TGTGCCAGCATTCCACTGGGGGCCGCAGAGACCCAGTACTTC.

V is TRBV18 and J is TRBJ2-3; 9 nucleotides line up with TRBD2. Per germline, CDR1 KGHSH and CDR2 LQKENI. Germline trimming cut 5 bases from V and 2 bases from J; bases unmatched to any gene: 8. This CDR3 region has 16 residues. The CDR3 DNA is TGTGCCAGCTCAGTCCTTAGCGGGGGATTCACAGATACGCAGTATTTT. Protein: CASSVLSGGFTDTQYF.

This chain uses TRBV4-1 with TRBJ1-4; no firm D call. This CDR3 is 15 amino acids long. The germline V and J ends were trimmed by 0 bases and 7 bases, with 12 bases remaining between them. Germline loops: CDR1 MGHRA, CDR2 YSYEKL. CDR3 sequence: CASSQEGGLGEKLFF. Here the CDR3 DNA reads TGCGCCAGCAGCCAAGAGGGAGGGTTAGGTGAAAAACTGTTTTTT.

The V and J genes are TRBV27 and TRBJ1-5; tentative D call: TRBD1 (6 bases). V was clipped by 6 bases and J by 3 bases, with 9 bases between them. The CDR3 runs to 13 residues. CDR1 is MNHEY and CDR2 is SMNVEV in the germline V gene (reference sequence). The CDR3, as DNA: TGTGCCAGCAGAGGACAGTACAATCAGCCCCAGCATTTT. Protein sequence: CASRGQYNQPQHF.

The chain recombines TRBV16 with TRBJ2-1; 10 bases align to TRBD1. The V segment lost 8 bases and the J segment 15 bases; nucleotides outside the gene matches: 7. The CDR3 is 11 amino acids. From germline, CDR1 is KGHSY and CDR2 FQNENV. The DNA for the CDR3 is TGTGCCAGCTTCCGGGGACAGGGGCTGTTCTTC. Translated: CASFRGQGLFF.

The gene calls are TRBV7-8 and TRBJ1-2, with 7 positions matching TRBD1. The CDR3 is 17 residues long. Germline lookup yields CDR1 SGHVS and CDR2 FQNEAQ. V lost 4 bases, J lost 4 bases, and 15 bases stayed unmatched. The CDR3 coding sequence is TGTGCCAGCAGCTCGACTCAGGGGGTATCACGCCTCTATGGCTACACCTTC. It yields the protein CASSSTQGVSRLYGYTF.

The V gene is TRBV25-1, the J gene TRBJ1-1; D perhaps matches TRBD1 (6 bases). Trimming removed 7 bases at V and 3 bases at J, with 12 bases between. The length of the CDR3 is 13 residues. Germline values: CDR1 MGHDK, CDR2 SYGVNS. Here the CDR3 DNA reads TGTGCCAGCACTAAAGGGGGGTACACTGAAGCTTTCTTT. This translates into CASTKGGYTEAFF.

The chain recombines TRBV6-6 with TRBJ2-7; 11 bases fit TRBD2. V was clipped by 6 bases and J by 0 bases; unmatched bases: 7. From germline, CDR1 is MNHNY and CDR2 SVGAGI (reference sequence). This CDR3 has 16 amino acids. The CDR3 region is CASSITSGGSSYEQYF. In DNA form, the CDR3 reads TGTGCCAGCAGCATAACTAGCGGGGGAAGCTCCTACGAGCAGTACTTC.

The V and J genes are TRBV4-3 and TRBJ2-6; a weak D match, TRBD2 (5 bases). This CDR3 comprises 18 residues. Germline CDR1 reads LGHNA; CDR2 reads YSLEER. Trimming pared 4 bases from V and 2 bases from J, leaving 18 bases between. CDR3 amino acids: CASSPDSSPLTGANVLTF. CDR3 nucleotide sequence: TGCGCCAGCAGCCCGGACTCAAGCCCTCTTACTGGGGCCAACGTCCTGACTTTC.

V gene TRBV7-2 combines with J gene TRBJ1-5; D gene unclear. CDR3 length: 14 residues. The ends were cut back, 5 bases at V and 2 bases at J, with 10 bases in the middle. Germline CDR1 and CDR2: SGHTA and FQGNSA. CDR3 in amino acids: CASSLGEGNQPQHF. CDR3 nucleotides: TGTGCCAGCAGCCTCGGGGAGGGCAATCAGCCCCAGCATTTT.

The rearrangement links TRBV4-3 to TRBJ2-1; TRBD2 aligns across 10 bases. This CDR3 is built from 15 residues. V lost 0 bases and J lost 5; bases outside the gene matches: 1. The germline CDR1 and CDR2 sequences are LGHNA and YSLEER. This chain's CDR3 is CASSQEAGGNNEQFF. The DNA for the CDR3 is TGCGCCAGCAGCCAAGAAGCGGGGGGGAACAATGAGCAGTTCTTC.

In this sample, this clone turned up once. The V and J genes are TRBV6-5 and TRBJ1-6; D call uncertain. V was shortened by 10 bases and J by 2 bases, with 15 bases between the two germline ends. CDR1 and CDR2 from the germline V gene are MNHEY and SVGAGI. The CDR3 totals 15 residues. The CDR3 loop reads CATHPRLTYNSPLHF. CDR3 DNA sequence: TGTGCCACCCACCCGCGTCTGACCTATAATTCACCCCTCCACTTT.

The chain recombines TRBV5-1 with TRBJ2-2; D remains unclear. The V and J ends lost 6 bases and 5 bases respectively, with 20 bases between them. CDR1 and CDR2 (germline): SGHRS, YFSETQ. The CDR3 totals 16 residues. This CDR3 reads CASIGGRKDGTGELFF. CDR3 nucleotides: TGCGCCAGCATAGGTGGCCGAAAGGACGGTACCGGGGAGCTGTTTTTT.

The chain recombines TRBV5-5 with TRBJ2-2; TRBD1 agrees at 8 bases. Trimming cost V 0 bases and J 5 bases; bases outside gene matches: 0. Germline CDR1 and CDR2: SGHKS and YYEKEE (reference sequence). This CDR3 is 14 amino acids long. The CDR3 loop reads CASSLGTGTGELFF. The CDR3 coding sequence is TGTGCCAGCAGCTTGGGGACAGGGACCGGGGAGCTGTTTTTT.

This chain joins TRBV7-9 and TRBJ1-2; D not resolved. Germline lookup yields CDR1 SEHNR and CDR2 FQNEAQ (reference sequence). This CDR3 region has 14 residues. V was clipped by 5 bases and J by 2 bases, with 12 bases between them. CDR3 residues: CASSVRTVNYGYTF. For the CDR3, the DNA is TGTGCCAGCAGCGTGAGGACGGTGAACTATGGCTACACCTTC.

The J gene is TRBJ2-6, the V gene TRBV2, with D perhaps TRBD1 (6 bases). Trimming shortened V by 7 bases and J by 1 base, and 11 bases separated the two germline ends. Germline values: CDR1 SNHLY, CDR2 FYNNEI. The CDR3 totals 15 residues. The CDR3 here is CASTSDRSGANVLTF. The CDR3 bases are TGTGCCAGCACATCAGACAGGTCTGGGGCCAACGTCCTGACTTTC.